A selection of T cell receptor beta chains follows, all from one sample in a study of blood T cell repertoires in COVID-19. Data came from immunoSEQ multiplex PCR; TCRdb stores just in-frame clones and leaves some out. The sample lists about 220,000 clones, about nine tenths occurring once. The specimen was PBMCs or T cells enriched from blood (not recorded which). These receptors were obtained from a woman in her twenties or thirties who had recovered from COVID-19. Both conserved end residues are part of each CDR3. The order of the fields is V gene, J gene, CDR3 length, D gene, clone size, CDR3 protein, CDR3 DNA. The D gene is left open where the match is weak. Size is omitted from some rows. Given values are once, few, many or a class for expanded clones.

TRBV5-4	TRBJ2-7	15	TRBD1	.	CASSRGMGQDYEQYF	TGTGCCAGCAGCCGAGGAATGGGACAGGACTACGAGCAGTACTTC
TRBV9	TRBJ2-2	15	.	.	CASSVGLRNTGELFF	TGTGCCAGCAGCGTAGGTCTCAGGAACACCGGGGAGCTGTTTTTT
TRBV7-2	TRBJ2-1	16	.	.	CASSLQTGRSYNEQFF	TGTGCCAGCAGCTTACAGACAGGTCGCTCCTACAATGAGCAGTTCTTC
TRBV3-1/TRBV3-2	TRBJ1-3	15	TRBD1	once	CASSQTGGYGNTIYF	TGTGCCAGCAGCCAGACAGGGGGCTACGGAAACACCATATATTTT
TRBV4-3	TRBJ1-2	14	.	.	CASSQQLEGSVSLF	TGCGCCAGCAGCCAACAACTAGAAGGGAGCGTATCCCTCTTC
TRBV15	TRBJ1-3	15	.	few	CATSRGLNSGNTIYF	TGTGCCACCAGCAGAGGACTGAACTCTGGAAACACCATATATTTT
TRBV29-1	TRBJ1-1	13	TRBD1	.	CSTRQGGNTEAFF	TGCAGCACCCGACAGGGGGGGAACACTGAAGCTTTCTTT
TRBV4-3	TRBJ2-1	15	TRBD2	.	CASSSGGGGYNEQFF	TGCGCCAGCAGCTCCGGGGGGGGAGGGTACAATGAGCAGTTCTTC
TRBV19	TRBJ1-6	14	.	.	CASSSRQPNSPLHF	TGTGCCAGTAGTAGTAGACAGCCTAATTCACCCCTCCACTTT
TRBV19	TRBJ2-3	17	TRBD2	.	CASSTYSSGLVTDTQYF	TGTGCCAGTAGTACATATTCTAGCGGGTTAGTCACAGATACGCAGTATTTT
TRBV11-2	TRBJ2-3	17	.	many	CASSPKNFRVSTDTQYF	TGTGCCAGCAGCCCCAAAAATTTCAGGGTAAGTACAGATACGCAGTATTTT
TRBV5-1	TRBJ1-2	14	.	.	CASSLGQGDYGYTF	TGCGCCAGCAGCTTGGGGCAGGGCGACTATGGCTACACCTTC
TRBV25-1	TRBJ2-7	14	.	.	CASRPSLVFYEQYF	TGTGCCAGCAGACCCTCGTTAGTTTTTTACGAGCAGTACTTC
TRBV6-2/TRBV6-3	TRBJ2-7	15	TRBD1	.	CASSYGTGISYEQYF	TGTGCCAGCAGTTATGGGACAGGGATTTCCTACGAGCAGTACTTC
TRBV5-1	TRBJ2-3	15	.	.	CASSPLSGSTDTQYF	TGCGCCAGCAGTCCCCTCAGCGGAAGCACAGATACGCAGTATTTT
TRBV3-1/TRBV3-2	TRBJ1-1	14	TRBD1	.	CASSQTGVVTEAFF	TGTGCCAGCAGCCAAACAGGGGTTGTCACTGAAGCTTTCTTT
TRBV19	TRBJ2-7	14	TRBD1	few	CASSPGQVNGEQYF	TGTGCCAGTAGCCCGGGACAGGTTAATGGCGAGCAGTACTTC
TRBV7-3	TRBJ1-1	15	.	few	CASRPGDNQNTEAFF	TGTGCCAGCAGACCAGGGGACAACCAAAACACTGAAGCTTTCTTT